One and the same sample provided the 22 T cell receptor beta chains below, sequenced in a study of radiotherapy plus CTLA-4 blockade in lung cancer. The protocol was immunoSEQ multiplex PCR, while the TCRdb copy is restricted to in-frame clones and leaves out a portion. Of 90,000 to 100,000 clones in the sample, around 83% were seen once. Sequences were derived from peripheral blood, sampled from a patient treated with radiotherapy plus ipilimumab. The receptors were sampled from a human donor with non-small cell lung cancer that progressed on radiotherapy plus ipilimumab.

V and J are TRBV5-6 and TRBJ2-5; 8 bases match TRBD2. Trimming at V came to 1 base and at J to 1 base, leaving 6 bases not matched to a gene. CDR3 length equals 16 residues. Germline V gene lookup returns CDR1 SGHDT and CDR2 YYEEEE. CDR3 sequence (DNA): TGTGCCAGCAGCTTGACAACTAGCGGTCTCCAAGAGACCCAGTACTTC. It specifies CASSLTTSGLQETQYF.

This sequence joins TRBV15 and TRBJ2-7; D possibly uses TRBD1 or TRBD2 (7 bases each). The CDR3 runs to 15 residues. Looked up from germline, CDR1 is LNHNV and CDR2 is YYDKDF (reference sequence). The V end lost 1 base, the J end lost 2 bases, and 12 bases lay between the germline ends. CDR3 DNA: TGTGCCACCAGCAGAGCACCAGGGGGGGCCTACGAGCAGTACGTC. Amino acid sequence: CATSRAPGGAYEQYV.

This chain links TRBV6-5 with TRBJ2-2; D is perhaps TRBD1 (5 bases). Germline loops: CDR1 MNHEY, CDR2 SVGAGI. The CDR3 loop spans 14 amino acids. Trimming pared 6 bases from V and 3 bases from J, leaving 11 bases between. CDR3 residues: CASSRTSYTGELFF. In DNA, the CDR3 is TGTGCCAGCAGCCGGACAAGCTACACCGGGGAGCTGTTTTTT.

The chain recombines TRBV14 with TRBJ2-1, with a possible D match to TRBD1 (5 bases). Trimming removed 2 bases at V and 6 bases at J, with 14 bases between. Germline values: CDR1 SGHDN, CDR2 FVKESK. This CDR3 spans 15 amino acids. In DNA, the CDR3 is TGTGCCAGCAGCCAATTAGGTGTGGGGCTCAATGAGCAGTTCTTC. As protein: CASSQLGVGLNEQFF.

The gene calls are TRBV27 and TRBJ1-1; 12 nucleotides line up with TRBD1. This CDR3 has 15 residues. Germline CDR1 and CDR2: MNHEY and SMNVEV (reference sequence). The V and J ends lost 5 bases and 2 bases, in that order; junction bases with no gene match: 3. As DNA, the CDR3 is TGTGCCAGCAGTCGCGGGACAGGGGGCAACACTGAAGCTTTCTTT. This codes for CASSRGTGGNTEAFF.

This clone was found a few times. The J gene is TRBJ2-5, the V gene TRBV9; D is uncertain. The DNA end is more similar to TRBJ2-7, so the J call may be wrong. This CDR3 region has 17 residues. Germline-derived CDR1 and CDR2 are SGDLS and YYNGEE. Here the CDR3 reads CASSVVFPRQLCYEQYF. CDR3 DNA: TGTGCCAGCAGCGTAGTATTTCCGCGACAACTCTGTTACGAGCAGTACTTC.

This chain connects TRBV9 to TRBJ2-7; no clear D gene. CDR1 SGDLS and CDR2 YYNGEE come from the germline V gene. The CDR3 runs to 13 residues. V was cut by 0 bases and J by 6 bases, with 10 bases left in between. CDR3 bases: TGTGCCAGCAGCGTAGTAGGGTACCCCGAGCAGTACGTC. Translated, it gives CASSVVGYPEQYV.

The chain links TRBV18 to TRBJ1-5; 9 nucleotides line up with TRBD1. Germline CDR1 and CDR2: KGHSH and LQKENI. This CDR3 has 15 residues. Germline trimming cut 6 bases from V and 7 bases from J; bases unmatched to any gene: 10. The CDR3 nucleotides are TGTGCCAGCTCGCCGGGACAGGGTATGGGGCAGCCCCAGCATTTT. It specifies CASSPGQGMGQPQHF.

The chain couples TRBV14 to TRBJ2-7; 8 bases agree with TRBD1. CDR1 is SGHDN and CDR2 is FVKESK in the germline V gene. This CDR3 is built from 15 residues. The J segment lost 7 bases and the V segment lost 2 bases, leaving 10 bases of the junction unmatched. The CDR3 protein is CASSQTGQGAWEQYF. Here the CDR3 DNA reads TGTGCCAGCAGCCAAACGGGGCAGGGGGCGTGGGAGCAGTACTTC.

V is TRBV7-8 and J is TRBJ2-6; perhaps TRBD2 as D (6 bases). The CDR3 length is 18 residues. Between the trimmed V and J ends, which lost 6 bases and 0 bases, there was a span of 18 bases. CDR1 SGHVS and CDR2 FQNEAQ come from the germline V gene. The CDR3 is CASRLPGLDFSGANVLTF. The CDR3 coding sequence is TGTGCCAGCAGACTACCGGGACTGGACTTCTCTGGGGCCAACGTCCTGACTTTC.

By share, this clone counts as medium-sized. V and J are TRBV28 and TRBJ2-2; 10 bases are shared with TRBD2. J lost 3 bases, V lost 7 bases, and 5 bases had no gene match. Per germline, CDR1 MDHEN and CDR2 SYDVKM. CDR3 length equals 15 residues. CDR3 sequence reads: CASTDLAGDTGELFF. As DNA, the CDR3 is TGTGCCAGCACTGATCTAGCGGGGGACACCGGGGAGCTGTTTTTT.

The chain has TRBV5-1 and TRBJ1-2; D possibly corresponds to TRBD1 (6 bases). Germline CDR1 reads SGHRS; CDR2 reads YFSETQ. CDR3 length equals 14 residues. Trimming stripped 0 bases from V and 8 bases from J, with 14 bases between. The CDR3 DNA reads TGCGCCAGCAGCTTGGTTCTCGGGGGCCGCGGCTACACCTTC. Translation gives CASSLVLGGRGYTF.

This clone has a single count. V and J are TRBV19 and TRBJ1-5, with 8 bases matching TRBD1. There are 14 residues in the CDR3. Germline CDR1 is LNHDA and CDR2 is SQIVND (reference sequence). V dropped 7 bases and J dropped 6; count of bases not matched to a gene: 8. The CDR3 reads CASNPDREAQPQHF. The DNA of the CDR3 is TGTGCCAGTAACCCGGACAGGGAGGCTCAGCCCCAGCATTTT.

This sequence joins TRBV5-1 and TRBJ1-1, with D maybe TRBD1 (6 bases). CDR3 length: 14 amino acids. V lost 0 bases and J lost 1, with 7 bases in between. CDR1 is SGHRS, CDR2 YFSETQ, per germline. This CDR3 reads CASSLGTANTEAFF. In DNA form, the CDR3 reads TGCGCCAGCAGCTTGGGGACAGCGAACACTGAAGCTTTCTTT.

CDR3 sequence reads: CASSLLAGGNNEQFF. For the CDR3, the DNA is TGCGCCAGCAGCTTGCTAGCGGGAGGTAACAATGAGCAGTTCTTC. The rearrangement links TRBV5-1 to TRBJ2-1, with 11 bases identical to TRBD2. Trimming at V came to 1 base and at J to 5 bases, leaving 2 bases not matched to a gene. Germline assignment: CDR1 SGHRS and CDR2 YFSETQ. The CDR3 is 15 residues long.

This chain connects TRBV4-2 to TRBJ2-4, with a possible D match to TRBD1 (6 bases). Trimming shortened V by 0 bases and J by 8 bases, and 8 bases separated the two germline ends. The CDR3 sequence is 13 residues long. Germline values: CDR1 LGHNA, CDR2 YNFKEQ. The CDR3, as DNA: TGTGCCAGCAGCCAAGACTCAGGGGACATTCAGTACTTC. Protein product: CASSQDSGDIQYF.

The chain carries TRBV27 and TRBJ1-1, with D possibly matching TRBD1 (5 bases). V shed 3 bases and J shed 5 bases, with 16 bases lying between them. Germline values: CDR1 MNHEY, CDR2 SMNVEV (reference sequence). The CDR3 totals 15 residues. As DNA, the CDR3 is TGTGCCAGCAGTTTGACGGGGCGAAGAGGAACTGAAGCTTTCTTT. This codes for CASSLTGRRGTEAFF.

The CDR3 sequence is CASNRDLLTEAFF. DNA for the CDR3: TGTGCCAGCAACAGGGATTTGTTAACTGAAGCTTTCTTT. The V call is TRBV6-5, the J call TRBJ1-1; TRBD1 is a possible D gene (6 bases). V was cut by 7 bases and J by 5 bases, with 14 bases left in between. CDR1 MNHEY and CDR2 SVGAGI come from the germline V gene. The CDR3 consists of 13 residues.

The V call is TRBV4-1, the J call TRBJ1-2; D is possibly TRBD1 (6 bases). CDR3 length equals 16 residues. The germline V gene encodes CDR1 MGHRA and CDR2 YSYEKL. Trimming removed 1 base at V and 4 bases at J, with 16 bases between. In nucleotides, the CDR3 is TGCGCCAGCAGCCAAGGTCTGCAGGGGTCCCCCTATGGCTACACCTTC. It encodes CASSQGLQGSPYGYTF.

This chain links TRBV9 with TRBJ2-7; D is unresolved. The germline V gene encodes CDR1 SGDLS and CDR2 YYNGEE. V was pared by 4 bases and J by 0 bases, with 11 bases between. This CDR3 spans 14 amino acids. The CDR3 spells CASSFDMSSYEQYF. CDR3 DNA sequence: TGTGCCAGCAGCTTTGACATGAGCTCCTACGAGCAGTACTTC.

The chain couples TRBV4-1 to TRBJ2-3, with a tentative D call TRBD2 (6 bases). Germline CDR1 reads MGHRA; CDR2 reads YSYEKL. This CDR3 contains 16 residues. The V and J ends lost 4 bases and 6 bases respectively, with 20 bases between them. The CDR3 spells CASSLPSRDAYDTQYF. CDR3 in DNA: TGCGCCAGCAGCCTCCCGTCGCGGGACGCTTACGATACGCAGTATTTT.

The chain uses TRBV10-3 and TRBJ1-5; D is perhaps TRBD1 (5 bases). V was cut by 3 bases and J by 3 bases, with 15 bases left in between. Germline V gene sequence: CDR1 ENHRY, CDR2 SYGVKD. The CDR3 has 16 residues. The CDR3 loop is CAISEGRGSDNQPQHF. The CDR3 DNA reads as TGTGCCATCAGTGAAGGGCGGGGCAGCGACAATCAGCCCCAGCATTTT.